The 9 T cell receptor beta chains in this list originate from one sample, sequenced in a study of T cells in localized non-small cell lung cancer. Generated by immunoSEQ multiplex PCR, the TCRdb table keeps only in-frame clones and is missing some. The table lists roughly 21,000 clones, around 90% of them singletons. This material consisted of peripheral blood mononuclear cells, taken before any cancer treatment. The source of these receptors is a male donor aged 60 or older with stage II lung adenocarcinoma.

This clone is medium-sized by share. The CDR3 bases are TGTGCCAGCAAGGAGGGGGCTGTGGGAAACACCATATATTTT. It codes for CASKEGAVGNTIYF. The rearrangement joins TRBV27 to TRBJ1-3, with TRBD1 matching over 7 bases. J lost 4 bases, V lost 7 bases, and 7 bases had no gene match. From germline, CDR1 is MNHEY and CDR2 SMNVEV (reference sequence). This CDR3 contains 14 residues.

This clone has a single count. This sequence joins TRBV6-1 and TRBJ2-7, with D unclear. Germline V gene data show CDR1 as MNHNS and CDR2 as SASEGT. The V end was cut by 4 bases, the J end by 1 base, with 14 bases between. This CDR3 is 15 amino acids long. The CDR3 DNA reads TGTGCCAGCAGTGTAACCTCAGTTGTTTCCTACGAGCAGTACTTC. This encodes CASSVTSVVSYEQYF.

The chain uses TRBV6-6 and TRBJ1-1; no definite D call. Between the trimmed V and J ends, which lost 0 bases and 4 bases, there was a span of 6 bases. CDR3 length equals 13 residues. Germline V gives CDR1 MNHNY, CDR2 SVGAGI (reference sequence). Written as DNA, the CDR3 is TGTGCCAGCAGTTACTCATTTCCCACTGAAGCTTTCTTT. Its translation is CASSYSFPTEAFF.

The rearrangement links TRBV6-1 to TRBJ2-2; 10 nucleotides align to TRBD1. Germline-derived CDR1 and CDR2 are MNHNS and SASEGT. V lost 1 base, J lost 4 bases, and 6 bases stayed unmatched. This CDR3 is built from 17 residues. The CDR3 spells CASSEGQGARGTGELFF. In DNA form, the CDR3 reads TGTGCCAGCAGTGAAGGACAGGGGGCGAGGGGCACCGGGGAGCTGTTTTTT.

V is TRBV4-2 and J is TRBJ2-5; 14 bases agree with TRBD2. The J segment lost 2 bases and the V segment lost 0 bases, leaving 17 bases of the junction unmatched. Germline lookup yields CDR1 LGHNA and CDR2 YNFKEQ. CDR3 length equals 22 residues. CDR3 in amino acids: CASSQDRGGGRGLAGGQETQYF. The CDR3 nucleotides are TGTGCCAGCAGCCAAGATCGCGGAGGGGGCCGTGGACTAGCGGGAGGTCAAGAGACCCAGTACTTC.

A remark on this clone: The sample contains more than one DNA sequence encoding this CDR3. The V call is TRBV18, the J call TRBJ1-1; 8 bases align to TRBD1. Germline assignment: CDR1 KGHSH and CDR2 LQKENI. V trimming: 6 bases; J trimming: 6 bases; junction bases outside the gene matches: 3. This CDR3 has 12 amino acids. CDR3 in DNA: TGTGCCAGCTCCCCGGGACAGGCTGAAGCTTTCTTT. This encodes CASSPGQAEAFF.

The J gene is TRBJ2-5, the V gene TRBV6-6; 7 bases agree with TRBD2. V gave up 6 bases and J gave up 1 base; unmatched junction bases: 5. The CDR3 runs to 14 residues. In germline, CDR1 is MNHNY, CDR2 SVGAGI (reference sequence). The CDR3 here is CASRDTSVQETQYF. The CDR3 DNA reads TGTGCCAGCAGGGACACTAGCGTCCAAGAGACCCAGTACTTC.

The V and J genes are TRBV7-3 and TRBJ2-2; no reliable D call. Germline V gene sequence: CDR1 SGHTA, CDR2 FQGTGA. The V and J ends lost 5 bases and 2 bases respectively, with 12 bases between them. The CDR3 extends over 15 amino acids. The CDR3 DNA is TGTGCCAGCAGCCCCTCCCGCGATAACACCGGGGAGCTGTTTTTT. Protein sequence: CASSPSRDNTGELFF.

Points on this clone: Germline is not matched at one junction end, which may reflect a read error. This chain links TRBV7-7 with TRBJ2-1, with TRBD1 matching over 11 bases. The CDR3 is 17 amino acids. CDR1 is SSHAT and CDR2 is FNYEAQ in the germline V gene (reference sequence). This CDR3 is CASSLRAGTGGYNEQFF. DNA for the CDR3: TGTGCTAGCAGCTTAAGAGCCGGGACAGGGGGCTACAATGAGCAGTTCTTC.